The source of this TCR beta chain is a study of T cell repertoires in cytomegalovirus infection. Comments on this clonotype: No antigen is known for it.

Via MiXCR, TCRdb re-called the reads, giving one row per CDR3 protein. The repertoire has under 350,000 distinct CDR3 sequences, under 25% of them found once; the top ten carry approximately 19%. Germline assignment: CDR1 SGHTA and CDR2 FQGTGA. Trimming took off 0 bases at V and 4 bases at J, with 9 bases between the two ends. CDR3 length equals 15 residues. Sequenced here: cultured PBMCs, sampled from culture after CMV antigen stimulation. This clonotype originated in a human donor in good health (CMV status not recorded). Some clones in this sample may be carry-over from other donors' samples. The chain joins TRBV7-3 to TRBJ2-2; D is perhaps TRBD1 (5 bases). The CDR3 sequence: CASSLTGGATGELFF. The CDR3 bases are TGTGCCAGCAGCTTAACGGGTGGGGCCACCGGGGAGCTGTTTTTT.